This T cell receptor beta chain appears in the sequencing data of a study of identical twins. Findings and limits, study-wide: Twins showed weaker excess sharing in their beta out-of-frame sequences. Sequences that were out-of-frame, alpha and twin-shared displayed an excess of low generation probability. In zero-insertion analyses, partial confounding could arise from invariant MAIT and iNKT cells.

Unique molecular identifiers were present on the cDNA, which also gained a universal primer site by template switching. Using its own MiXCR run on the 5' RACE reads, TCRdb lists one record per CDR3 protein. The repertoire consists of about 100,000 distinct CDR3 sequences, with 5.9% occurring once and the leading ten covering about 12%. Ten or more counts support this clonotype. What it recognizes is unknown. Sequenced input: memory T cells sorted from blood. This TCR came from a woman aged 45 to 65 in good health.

This chain's CDR3 is CASSLAGLNLNEQFF. The CDR3 bases are TGCGCCAGCAGCTTGGCGGGACTAAATCTTAATGAGCAGTTCTTC. The rearrangement joins TRBV5-1 to TRBJ2-1, with TRBD2 matching 7 bases. CDR1 is SGHRS and CDR2 is YFSETQ in the germline V gene. Unmatched junction bases numbered 7, after V lost 0 bases and J lost 7 bases. The CDR3 contains 15 residues.